What follows are 18 T cell receptor beta chains derived from one specimen sequenced in a study of blood T cell repertoires in COVID-19. Libraries were prepared by immunoSEQ multiplex PCR; TCRdb keeps only in-frame clonotypes and omits some of them. Of approximately 120,000 clones in the sample, 75% to 90% are singletons; the top ten hold around a sixth. The source material was peripheral blood. All receptors derive from a woman in her fifties or sixties with acute or convalescent COVID-19.

This clone was observed a single time. The rearrangement links TRBV9 to TRBJ2-2; unclear D gene. The CDR3 is 15 residues long. Germline V gives CDR1 SGDLS, CDR2 YYNGEE. Trimming removed 5 bases from V and 3 bases from J, with 14 bases in between. Here the CDR3 DNA reads TGTGCCAGCAGTAAACGCGATCGGGACACCGGGGAGCTGTTTTTT. It is translated as CASSKRDRDTGELFF.

The chain links TRBV24-1 to TRBJ2-3; TRBD2 aligns across 8 bases. Germline CDR1 is KGHDR and CDR2 is SFDVKD. J gave up 1 base and V 5 bases, and 7 bases lay outside the gene matches. The CDR3 is 16 amino acids. Here the CDR3 DNA reads TGTGCCACCAGTGCCGGTACTAGCGGCCGCACAGATACGCAGTATTTT. Translated: CATSAGTSGRTDTQYF.

As for this clone: One end of the junction does not line up with germline, which may come from a read error. The chain has TRBV7-3 and TRBJ2-5; TRBD1 agrees at 9 bases. CDR3 size: 14 residues. Germline loops: CDR1 SGHTA, CDR2 FQGTGA. CDR3 sequence: CASSVTGGRETQYF. For the CDR3, the DNA is TGTGCCAGCAGCGTAACAGGGGGCAGGGAGACCCAGTACTTC.

The chain employs TRBV25-1 and TRBJ1-4; D unresolved. V lost 6 bases to trimming and J lost 4 bases, with 9 bases between them. From germline, CDR1 is MGHDK and CDR2 SYGVNS. The CDR3 spans 13 residues. CDR3 amino acids: CASSRFSNEKLFF. For the CDR3, the DNA is TGTGCCAGCAGCAGGTTTAGTAATGAAAAACTGTTTTTT.

The chain employs TRBV7-2 and TRBJ2-7, with a weak D call TRBD2 (5 bases). Germline V gives CDR1 SGHTA, CDR2 FQGNSA. This CDR3 is built from 19 residues. The ends were cut back, 2 bases at V and 2 bases at J, with 25 bases in the middle. The CDR3 reads CASSLSLRPTLGVPYEQYF. Here the CDR3 DNA reads TGTGCCAGCAGCTTATCCCTGCGACCAACCCTGGGAGTCCCCTACGAGCAGTACTTC.

In its sample, this clone was seen a few times. V usage is TRBV10-3 and J usage is TRBJ1-2; D is perhaps TRBD1 (5 bases). V lost 11 bases and J lost 1, with 14 bases in between. The germline V gene has CDR1 ENHRY and CDR2 SYGVKD. The CDR3 has 13 amino acids. The CDR3 region has the DNA TGTGCCGTGCTTAACGACAGTAACTATGGCTACACCTTC. Protein sequence: CAVLNDSNYGYTF.

The V call is TRBV25-1, the J call TRBJ2-7; TRBD2 is a possible D gene (6 bases). Germline V gives CDR1 MGHDK, CDR2 SYGVNS. V lost 2 bases to trimming and J lost 7 bases, with 15 bases between them. This CDR3 contains 14 residues. CDR3 DNA: TGTGCCAGCAGTGAACCCGGTCCGGCGGGGGAGCAGTACTTC. Amino acid sequence: CASSEPGPAGEQYF.

This chain connects TRBV3-1 (or the pseudogene TRBV3-2) to TRBJ1-1, with 9 bases identical to TRBD1. The CDR3 loop spans 14 amino acids. V lost 5 bases, J lost 4 bases, and 5 bases stayed unmatched. Per germline, CDR1 LGHDT and CDR2 YNNKEL (reference sequence). The CDR3 here is CASSYGTGPTEAFF. In DNA, the CDR3 is TGTGCCAGCAGCTATGGGACAGGGCCCACTGAAGCTTTCTTT.

This clone came up a few times. The chain carries TRBV28 and TRBJ2-7; TRBD2 aligns across 11 bases. After removal of 4 bases from V and 6 bases from J, the junction contained 8 bases not matched to a gene. The CDR3 extends over 15 amino acids. Looked up from germline, CDR1 is MDHEN and CDR2 is SYDVKM. This CDR3 is CASSSLGTSGGEQYF. The DNA for the CDR3 is TGTGCCAGCAGTTCATTGGGGACTAGCGGCGGCGAGCAGTACTTC.

The gene calls are TRBV2 and TRBJ2-2; a weak D match, TRBD1 (6 bases). CDR1 is SNHLY, CDR2 FYNNEI, per germline. This CDR3 has 15 residues. V lost 5 bases to trimming and J lost 7 bases, with 17 bases between them. The CDR3 here is CASSLTGKLGGELFF. DNA for the CDR3: TGTGCCAGCAGTCTAACAGGGAAATTAGGCGGGGAGCTGTTTTTT.

This chain links TRBV19 with TRBJ1-4; 9 positions match TRBD1. The germline V gene encodes CDR1 LNHDA and CDR2 SQIVND (reference sequence). The J segment lost 7 bases and the V segment lost 5 bases, leaving 8 bases of the junction unmatched. This CDR3 comprises 15 residues. CDR3 sequence: CASSPGTGKGEKLFF. CDR3 nucleotides: TGTGCCAGTAGTCCAGGGACAGGGAAAGGTGAAAAACTGTTTTTT. Variable domain in full (rest from reference TRBV19 and TRBJ1-4): DGGITQSPKYLFRKEGQNVTLSCEQNLNHDAMYWYRQDPGQGLRLIYYSQIVNDFQKGDIAEGYSVSREKKESFPLTVTSAQKNPTAFYLCASSPGTGKGEKLFFGSGTQLSVL.

This chain links TRBV3-1 (or the pseudogene TRBV3-2) with TRBJ2-1; 12 bases line up with TRBD2. The CDR3 sequence is 15 residues long. Trimming took 0 bases from V and 7 from J; bases not matched to a gene: 1. Germline CDR1 and CDR2: LGHDT and YNNKEL (reference sequence). Here the CDR3 reads CASSQDTSGGNEQFF. CDR3 coding DNA: TGTGCCAGCAGCCAAGATACTAGCGGGGGGAATGAGCAGTTCTTC.

The chain has TRBV19 and TRBJ1-5; 11 bases line up with TRBD1. The CDR3 covers 15 residues. Per the germline V gene, CDR1 is LNHDA and CDR2 is SQIVND (reference sequence). V lost 5 bases to trimming and J lost 11 bases; unmatched junction nucleotides: 11. The CDR3, as DNA: TGTGCCAGTAGTGAATCGGGACAGGGGGGTACGGCCCAGCATTTT. This gives the protein CASSESGQGGTAQHF.

V usage is TRBV5-1 and J usage is TRBJ2-2; D is possibly TRBD1 (5 bases). Trimming pared 4 bases from V and 8 bases from J, leaving 18 bases between. The germline gives CDR1 SGHRS, CDR2 YFSETQ. This CDR3 has 15 residues. The CDR3 DNA sequence: TGCGCCAGCAGCCAACTACAGGACCGGCGAGGGGAGCTGTTTTTT. Its protein is CASSQLQDRRGELFF.

V is TRBV9 and J is TRBJ2-1; possible D gene TRBD2, 5 bases. The CDR3 is 10 residues long. In germline, CDR1 is SGDLS, CDR2 YYNGEE. Between the trimmed V and J ends, which lost 3 bases and 13 bases, there was a span of 8 bases. CDR3 in amino acids: CASSGSSQFF. The CDR3 DNA follows: TGTGCCAGCAGCGGGTCTAGCCAGTTCTTC.

CDR3 residues: CASSETDSMNTEAFF. The CDR3 nucleotides read TGCGCCAGCAGCGAGACAGACAGCATGAACACTGAAGCTTTCTTT. The chain recombines TRBV5-1 with TRBJ1-1; a possible D gene is TRBD1 (5 bases). V was cut by 4 bases and J by 0 bases, with 13 bases left in between. Germline CDR1 is SGHRS and CDR2 is YFSETQ. The CDR3 runs 15 residues.

V gene TRBV27 combines with J gene TRBJ1-5; 10 bases match TRBD1. Germline lookup yields CDR1 MNHEY and CDR2 SMNVEV (reference sequence). V trimming: 4 bases; J trimming: 2 bases; junction bases outside the gene matches: 2. This CDR3 is built from 15 residues. As DNA, the CDR3 is TGTGCCAGCAGTTCCGGGACAGGGGGCAATCAGCCCCAGCATTTT. This sequence encodes CASSSGTGGNQPQHF.

This clone was found once. V is TRBV5-1 and J is TRBJ1-1; no firm D call. The CDR3 has 14 amino acids. Trimming cost V 6 bases and J 1 base, with 13 bases left between them. Germline values: CDR1 SGHRS, CDR2 YFSETQ. CDR3 region: CASNQNTANTEAFF. CDR3 bases: TGCGCCAGCAATCAAAACACAGCGAACACTGAAGCTTTCTTT.